Below, 27 T cell receptor beta chains from the same sample are listed, as sequenced in a study of blood T cell repertoires in COVID-19. TCRdb's copy holds only in-frame clones and misses some; the assay was immunoSEQ multiplex PCR. Of roughly 250,000 clones in the sample, roughly 90% were seen once. What was sequenced was PBMCs or T cells enriched from blood (not recorded which). Every receptor here comes from a woman aged 40-49 years with acute COVID-19.

This sequence joins TRBV5-1 and TRBJ2-1; D might be TRBD2 (5 bases). Between the trimmed V and J ends, which lost 3 bases and 7 bases, there was a span of 8 bases. The CDR3 totals 12 residues. Germline loops: CDR1 SGHRS, CDR2 YFSETQ. Written as DNA, the CDR3 is TGCGCCAGCAGCTCACAGCGGAATGAGCAGTTCTTC. Encoded protein: CASSSQRNEQFF.

The chain recombines TRBV3-1 (or the pseudogene TRBV3-2) with TRBJ2-5, with TRBD1 as a possible D gene (5 bases). The CDR3 has 14 amino acids. The V gene lost 0 bases and the J gene lost 7 bases, with 12 bases spanning the gap. CDR1 is LGHDT, CDR2 YNNKEL, per germline (reference sequence). The CDR3 is CASSQEGRRGTQYF. The CDR3 DNA follows: TGTGCCAGCAGCCAAGAGGGGCGGAGAGGGACCCAGTACTTC.

This rearrangement joins TRBV15 to TRBJ2-7, with 12 bases lining up with TRBD1. The V and J ends lost 2 bases and 7 bases, in that order; junction bases with no gene match: 9. The CDR3 sequence is 16 residues long. Per the germline V gene, CDR1 is LNHNV and CDR2 is YYDKDF (reference sequence). The CDR3 sequence: CATSRTRGQGAGEQYF. CDR3 nucleotide sequence: TGTGCCACCAGCAGAACTAGGGGACAGGGGGCGGGTGAGCAGTACTTC.

The V gene is TRBV19, the J gene TRBJ1-2; perhaps TRBD1 as D (5 bases). V lost 8 bases, J lost 1 base, and 11 bases lay in between. Germline V gene lookup returns CDR1 LNHDA and CDR2 SQIVND (reference sequence). This CDR3 spans 13 amino acids. CDR3 DNA: TGTGCCAGTTGTTTCGACAGTAACTATGGCTACACCTTC. Its protein product is CASCFDSNYGYTF.

This clone has a single count. This chain links TRBV18 with TRBJ1-1; D gene unclear. This CDR3 spans 13 amino acids. The V end lost 1 base, the J end lost 7 bases, and 10 bases lay between the germline ends. CDR1 and CDR2 (germline): KGHSH, LQKENI. The CDR3 sequence is CASSPQIDSEAFF. CDR3 nucleotides: TGTGCCAGCTCACCACAGATTGATAGTGAAGCTTTCTTT. Full variable domain (rest looked up from reference TRBV18 and TRBJ1-1): NAGVMQNPRHLVRRRGQEARLRCSPMKGHSHVYWYRQLPEEGLKFMVYLQKENIIDESGMPKERFSAEFPKEGPSILRIQQVVRGDSAAYFCASSPQIDSEAFFGQGTRLTVV.

This chain joins TRBV11-2 and TRBJ2-5; 10 nucleotides match TRBD2. Germline V gene sequence: CDR1 SGHAT, CDR2 FQNNGV. The trim removed 1 base at V and 4 bases at J, leaving 6 bases unmatched. The length of the CDR3 is 16 residues. Here the CDR3 reads CASSLGSGRGGETQYF. As DNA, the CDR3 is TGTGCCAGCAGCTTAGGCAGCGGGAGGGGCGGAGAGACCCAGTACTTC. The full variable domain, with the rest looked up from reference TRBV11-2 and TRBJ2-5, is EAGVAQSPRYKIIEKRQSVAFWCNPISGHATLYWYQQILGQGPKLLIQFQNNGVVDDSQLPKDRFSAERLKGVDSTLKIQPAKLEDSAVYLCASSLGSGRGGETQYFGPGTRLLVL.

This clone was recorded once. The J gene is TRBJ2-7, the V gene TRBV27; D may be TRBD1 (5 bases). V gave up 2 bases and J gave up 2 bases, with 13 bases separating them. The germline V gene has CDR1 MNHEY and CDR2 SMNVEV (reference sequence). The CDR3 sequence is 15 residues long. CDR3 nucleotides: TGTGCCAGCAGTTTAAGGGTCACAGGCCCCTACGAGCAGTACTTC. It translates to CASSLRVTGPYEQYF.

The CDR3 reads CASRIQGSQAQHF. The CDR3 nucleotides read TGTGCCAGCAGAATACAGGGGAGCCAGGCCCAGCATTTT. The chain has TRBV6-5 and TRBJ1-5; 7 nucleotides match TRBD1. V gave up 6 bases and J gave up 11 bases; unmatched junction bases: 10. The CDR3 has 13 amino acids. In germline, CDR1 is MNHEY, CDR2 SVGAGI.

The J gene is TRBJ1-2, the V gene TRBV28, with 7 bases lining up with TRBD1. The CDR3 is 13 amino acids. V lost 7 bases and J lost 5; bases outside the gene matches: 7. Germline loops: CDR1 MDHEN, CDR2 SYDVKM. The CDR3 loop reads CASTTGDSYGYTF. In DNA form, the CDR3 reads TGTGCCAGCACTACAGGGGACTCATATGGCTACACCTTC.

This clone is a singleton in its sample. The rearrangement uses TRBV21-1 and TRBJ1-5. TRBV21-1 is a listed pseudogene. The CDR3 sequence is 18 residues long. The CDR3 loop is CASSKGRVREGSNQPQHF. The CDR3 DNA sequence: TGTGCCAGCAGCAAAGGGAGGGTCAGGGAGGGAAGCAATCAGCCCCAGCATTTT.

This clone was detected only a few times. V and J are TRBV15 and TRBJ1-1, with D maybe TRBD1 (6 bases). CDR1 and CDR2 (germline): LNHNV, YYDKDF (reference sequence). Trimming took 9 bases from V and 2 from J, leaving 10 bases between them. The CDR3 runs to 12 residues. CDR3: CATGQRNTEAFF. The CDR3 DNA reads as TGTGCCACTGGACAGCGAAACACTGAAGCTTTCTTT.

The chain carries TRBV27 and TRBJ2-1, with no clear D. Trimming shortened V by 7 bases and J by 6 bases, and 10 bases separated the two germline ends. Per germline, CDR1 MNHEY and CDR2 SMNVEV (reference sequence). This CDR3 spans 12 amino acids. The DNA for the CDR3 is TGTGCCAGCACCCCCCGACTCAATGAGCAGTTCTTC. It is translated as CASTPRLNEQFF.

This chain joins TRBV18 and TRBJ1-4; the D is unclear. Germline-derived CDR1 and CDR2 are KGHSH and LQKENI. The CDR3 length is 13 residues. V was pared by 6 bases and J by 8 bases, with 13 bases between. The CDR3 reads CASSTAESEKLFF. CDR3 sequence (DNA): TGTGCCAGCTCGACTGCGGAGTCAGAAAAACTGTTTTTT.

The chain has TRBV24-1 and TRBJ2-5; 8 bases are a match to TRBD1. The V gene's germline CDR1 is KGHDR and CDR2 SFDVKD. V lost 3 bases and J lost 5; bases outside the gene matches: 13. The CDR3 runs 17 residues. The CDR3 coding sequence is TGTGCCACCAGTGATGGACAGGGTTCCTCCAGTTGGGAGACCCAGTACTTC. Translated: CATSDGQGSSSWETQYF.

The CDR3 reads CASSTGTGGLPSYNEQFF. CDR3 DNA: TGTGCCAGTAGTACCGGGACAGGGGGCCTACCCTCCTACAATGAGCAGTTCTTC. The gene calls are TRBV19 and TRBJ2-1, with TRBD1 identical over 12 bases. Germline lookup yields CDR1 LNHDA and CDR2 SQIVND (reference sequence). The CDR3 consists of 18 residues. Losses at the gene ends were 4 bases for V and 0 bases for J; bases not matched to a gene: 7.

This chain connects TRBV28 to TRBJ2-5; TRBD2 aligns across 8 bases. The CDR3 has 14 residues. The V gene's germline CDR1 is MDHEN and CDR2 SYDVKM. Trimming took 6 bases from V and 5 from J; bases not matched to a gene: 8. The DNA of the CDR3 is TGTGCCAGCAGACGGGGGGGAGTTGGGGAGACCCAGTACTTC. This translates into CASRRGGVGETQYF.

The J gene is TRBJ2-7, the V gene TRBV4-3; 10 bases are a match to TRBD1. This CDR3 contains 15 residues. The ends lost 0 bases at V and 3 bases at J; junction bases unmatched: 2. In germline, CDR1 is LGHNA, CDR2 YSLEER. CDR3 loop: CASSQEGQGFYEQYF. The DNA for the CDR3 is TGCGCCAGCAGCCAAGAGGGACAGGGGTTCTACGAGCAGTACTTC.

The chain employs TRBV6-5 and TRBJ1-1; a possible D gene is TRBD1 (5 bases). Germline CDR1 reads MNHEY; CDR2 reads SVGAGI. This CDR3 has 16 residues. Trimming took off 0 bases at V and 1 base at J, with 12 bases between the two ends. The CDR3 is CASSYSTWGGNTEAFF. The CDR3 DNA reads as TGTGCCAGCAGTTACTCGACCTGGGGGGGGAACACTGAAGCTTTCTTT.

This CDR3 reads CASSATGGTEAFF. The DNA of the CDR3 is TGTGCCAGTAGCGCGACAGGAGGCACTGAAGCTTTCTTT. This chain links TRBV19 with TRBJ1-1, with D possibly matching TRBD1 (6 bases). CDR1 and CDR2 from the germline V gene are LNHDA and SQIVND (reference sequence). The V end was cut by 6 bases, the J end by 4 bases, with 12 bases between. The length of the CDR3 is 13 residues.

The chain is built from TRBV23-1 and TRBJ1-2; 9 bases match TRBD1. TRBV23-1 is an ORF for which the function is uncertain. V gave up 6 bases and J gave up 5 bases; unmatched junction bases: 16. The CDR3 length is 17 residues. The CDR3 sequence is CASSPGQGTRPLYGYTF. CDR3 nucleotides: TGCGCCAGCAGCCCCGGACAGGGGACTCGTCCCCTATATGGCTACACCTTC.

The rearrangement joins TRBV18 to TRBJ1-1; D not resolved. Per the germline V gene, CDR1 is KGHSH and CDR2 is LQKENI. The CDR3 has 15 residues. V was trimmed by 5 bases and J by 4 bases, leaving 17 bases between them. CDR3 sequence: CASSTISGSSTEAFF. For the CDR3, the DNA is TGTGCCAGCTCAACCATAAGCGGGAGCTCCACTGAAGCTTTCTTT.

This chain connects TRBV28 to TRBJ1-2; 9 bases are a match to TRBD1. CDR1 MDHEN and CDR2 SYDVKM come from the germline V gene. The J segment lost 6 bases and the V segment lost 5 bases, leaving 10 bases of the junction unmatched. This CDR3 has 15 residues. CDR3 nucleotides: TGTGCCAGCAGTACGCCCGGGACAGGGAATCATGGCTACACCTTC. Translation gives CASSTPGTGNHGYTF.

V usage is TRBV5-6 and J usage is TRBJ2-7; a weak D match, TRBD1 (5 bases). V lost 0 bases and J lost 6, with 10 bases in between. CDR1 SGHDT and CDR2 YYEEEE come from the germline V gene. CDR3 length: 13 residues. The CDR3 region is CASSLGTFSEQYF. The CDR3 region has the DNA TGTGCCAGCAGCTTGGGGACATTTTCCGAGCAGTACTTC.

The chain carries TRBV4-2 and TRBJ2-1, with D possibly TRBD1 on 6 matching bases. The CDR3 totals 16 residues. From germline, CDR1 is LGHNA and CDR2 YNFKEQ. Trimming stripped 0 bases from V and 0 bases from J, with 9 bases between. The CDR3 nucleotides read TGTGCCAGCAGCCAAGAAGACAGGAGCTCCTACAATGAGCAGTTCTTC. This gives the protein CASSQEDRSSYNEQFF.

This rearrangement joins TRBV7-9 to TRBJ2-2; the D gene is possibly TRBD2 (5 bases). Germline V gene lookup returns CDR1 SEHNR and CDR2 FQNEAQ (reference sequence). The V gene lost 1 base and the J gene lost 1 base, with 7 bases spanning the gap. This CDR3 contains 15 residues. CDR3 nucleotides: TGTGCCAGCAGCTTAGGAAGCGGGAACACCGGGGAGCTGTTTTTT. It specifies CASSLGSGNTGELFF.

The CDR3 region is CASSLASGRGQFF. CDR3 DNA: TGTGCCAGCAGCTTAGCCAGCGGGAGAGGACAGTTCTTC. The chain employs TRBV7-6 and TRBJ2-1, with 8 positions matching TRBD2. Per germline, CDR1 SGHVS and CDR2 FNYEAQ. CDR3 length: 13 amino acids. V dropped 0 bases and J dropped 13; count of bases not matched to a gene: 5.

This sequence joins TRBV29-1 and TRBJ2-6, with 9 bases matching TRBD1. V lost 5 bases to trimming and J lost 4 bases; unmatched junction nucleotides: 9. This CDR3 has 16 residues. Germline CDR1 SQVTM, CDR2 ANQGSEA. The CDR3 here is CSVLTGTGLGANVLTF. As DNA, the CDR3 is TGCAGCGTTCTTACCGGGACAGGGCTAGGGGCCAACGTCCTGACTTTC.